The next 4 T cell receptor beta chains were all read from a single sample in a study of cytomegalovirus exposure and HLA in healthy donors. Sequenced by immunoSEQ multiplex PCR; TCRdb stores in-frame clones only, minus some. The sample has about 300,000 clones, over 75% seen once. The sequenced sample consisted of PBMCs. The receptors derive from a woman aged 18-30 years in good health and CMV-seronegative.

The chain joins TRBV28 to TRBJ1-5; D is unclear. Germline V CDR1 and CDR2: MDHEN, SYDVKM. The V end lost 2 bases, the J end lost 0 bases, and 8 bases lay between the germline ends. The CDR3 has 15 amino acids. CDR3 sequence: CASSLEGSSNQPQHF. The DNA of the CDR3 is TGTGCCAGCAGTTTAGAGGGCAGTAGCAATCAGCCCCAGCATTTT. Full variable domain (outside the CDR3, taken from reference TRBV28 and TRBJ1-5): DVKVTQSSRYLVKRTGEKVFLECVQDMDHENMFWYRQDPGLGLRLIYFSYDVKMKEKGDIPEGYSVSREKKERFSLILESASTNQTSMYLCASSLEGSSNQPQHFGDGTRLSIL.

This chain uses TRBV28 with TRBJ2-7, with no clear D. This CDR3 contains 15 residues. Germline V gene lookup returns CDR1 MDHEN and CDR2 SYDVKM. The ends were cut back, 3 bases at V and 6 bases at J, with 18 bases in the middle. CDR3 nucleotide sequence: TGTGCCAGCAGTTTTTTAGATGAGTATTTGTCCGAGCAGTACTTC. Its translation: CASSFLDEYLSEQYF.

This chain connects TRBV27 to TRBJ1-5, with D tentatively TRBD1 (6 bases). CDR3 length: 15 residues. Trimming took 8 bases from V and 0 from J, leaving 14 bases between them. Germline CDR1 and CDR2: MNHEY and SMNVEV (reference sequence). CDR3 bases: TGTGCCAGCCCGCATAGGACAGATAGCAATCAGCCCCAGCATTTT. Protein: CASPHRTDSNQPQHF.

This chain joins TRBV19 and TRBJ1-5, with a tentative D call TRBD1 (6 bases). This CDR3 comprises 13 residues. Germline loops: CDR1 LNHDA, CDR2 SQIVND (reference sequence). V was trimmed by 4 bases and J by 5 bases, leaving 9 bases between them. CDR3 protein: CASSTQGYQPQHF. CDR3 bases: TGTGCCAGTAGTACACAGGGCTATCAGCCCCAGCATTTT.